This T cell receptor (beta chain) came from a study of CD4 T cells in relation to SARS-CoV-2 and coronaviruses. Study-level background: TCR beta CDR3s were sequenced after roughly nine-day antigen culture of PBMCs. Negative control cultures got HIV-1 Nef peptides or no peptide.

Clones were read by immunoSEQ multiplex PCR, and TCRdb kept only the in-frame ones, dropping some. The sample records more than 20,000 clones, approximately 72% being singletons. The unexposed donors gave CD4+ T cells in about 2010-2019, prior to COVID-19. CD4+ T cells were isolated from the cells after 10 days of culture. Unexposed-donor CD4+ T cells were probed with SARS-CoV-2 S/N and four cold-coronavirus spikes, cells permitting. Trimming left V 2 bases short and J 3 bases short, with 8 bases between. The CDR3 runs 12 residues. Germline assignment: CDR1 GTSNPN and CDR2 SVGIG (reference sequence). This clone was detected only a few times. As yet, its antigen is unknown. Study findings and constraints: Monoreactive clones expanded significantly more to SARS-CoV-2 than crossreactive clones did.

The specimen sequenced was CD4+ T cells from PBMCs, cultured in vitro. This TCR came from a human donor in good health. This sequence joins TRBV30 and TRBJ2-7; D is unresolved. The CDR3 loop is CAWSPGYYEQYF. CDR3 nucleotides: TGTGCCTGGAGTCCAGGATACTACGAGCAGTACTTC.